The source of this T cell receptor (beta chain) is a study of blood T cell repertoires in COVID-19. Study-level information: Specimens from acute and convalescent COVID-19 originated in the United States, Italy and Spain. T cells, B-cell-depleted T cells, or PBMCs provided the cDNA or gDNA that served as material.

V shed 2 bases and J shed 1 base, with 13 bases lying between them. The CDR3 totals 15 residues. Germline V CDR1 and CDR2: SQVTM, ANQGSEA. All enrollees were about 18 to 100 years old and from approximately 25 US areas. Symptom resolution, clearance, or two negative PCRs marked donors in Cohort 3 as recovered. Clones were sequenced by immunoSEQ multiplex PCR, and TCRdb holds only the in-frame ones, with some missing. The table has approximately 310,000 clones, about 89% seen once. This TCR was recovered from a man between 60 and 75 years old who had recovered from COVID-19. The chain recombines TRBV29-1 with TRBJ2-3; D is perhaps TRBD2 (5 bases). Sequenced sample: PBMCs or T cells enriched from blood (not recorded which). The CDR3 is CSVEQAAAGTDTQYF. The CDR3 coding sequence is TGCAGCGTTGAACAAGCGGCCGCTGGCACAGATACGCAGTATTTT.